The 21 T cell receptor beta chains listed next were all sequenced from one sample in a study of cytomegalovirus exposure and HLA in healthy donors. The PCR was carried out with 60 Vbeta primers and 13 Jbeta primers. Profiled with immunoSEQ multiplex PCR; TCRdb holds only in-frame clones, not every one. The sample records approximately 150,000 clones, about 80% being singletons. The sequenced material came from PBMCs. These receptors were taken from a female donor in good health and CMV-seronegative.

The chain joins TRBV18 to TRBJ1-1; 7 positions agree with TRBD1. CDR3 length equals 13 residues. Germline CDR1 KGHSH, CDR2 LQKENI. J lost 6 bases, V lost 3 bases, and 4 bases had no gene match. The CDR3 DNA is TGTGCCAGCTCACCTCAGGGGGGTGCTGAAGCTTTCTTT. Translation gives CASSPQGGAEAFF. The full variable domain, rest sourced from reference TRBV18 and TRBJ1-1, is NAGVMQNPRHLVRRRGQEARLRCSPMKGHSHVYWYRQLPEEGLKFMVYLQKENIIDESGMPKERFSAEFPKEGPSILRIQQVVRGDSAAYFCASSPQGGAEAFFGQGTRLTVV.

J is TRBJ1-1 and V is TRBV19; unclear D gene. Looked up from germline, CDR1 is LNHDA and CDR2 is SQIVND (reference sequence). V lost 2 bases and J lost 1, with 5 bases in between. The CDR3 extends over 13 amino acids. The CDR3 DNA is TGTGCCAGTAGTATACTCCGGAACACTGAAGCTTTCTTT. It encodes CASSILRNTEAFF.

The chain is built from TRBV5-4 and TRBJ2-5; TRBD1 matches 10 bases. V lost 0 bases, J lost 5 bases, and 7 bases stayed unmatched. The CDR3 has 16 residues. Germline-derived CDR1 and CDR2 are SGHNT and YYREEE (reference sequence). The CDR3 coding sequence is TGTGCCAGCAGCTTGGACCCGGGACAGGGGAGGGAGACCCAGTACTTC. Amino acids: CASSLDPGQGRETQYF. The full variable domain, its missing parts supplied by reference TRBV5-4 and TRBJ2-5, is ETGVTQSPTHLIKTRGQQVTLRCSSQSGHNTVSWYQQALGQGPQFIFQYYREEENGRGNFPPRFSGLQFPNYSSELNVNALELDDSALYLCASSLDPGQGRETQYFGPGTRLLVL.

CDR3: CASSFGRAESSYEQYF. The CDR3 region has the DNA TGTGCCAGCAGCTTCGGGCGGGCGGAGAGCTCCTACGAGCAGTACTTC. The rearrangement joins TRBV5-5 to TRBJ2-7; tentative D call: TRBD2 (5 bases). Germline V gene lookup returns CDR1 SGHKS and CDR2 YYEKEE (reference sequence). This CDR3 contains 16 residues. Trimming took off 2 bases at V and 0 bases at J, with 15 bases between the two ends.

The chain has TRBV7-9 and TRBJ1-1; possibly TRBD1 for D (5 bases). Trimming left V 5 bases short and J 12 bases short, with 22 bases between. The CDR3 has 14 amino acids. CDR1 SEHNR and CDR2 FQNEAQ come from the germline V gene (reference sequence). DNA of the CDR3: TGTGCCAGCAGCCTAGGCCCGGCGGGGGTGGAACCTTTCTTT. Its translation is CASSLGPAGVEPFF.

V is TRBV30 and J is TRBJ2-7, with D possibly TRBD1 on 6 matching bases. Trimming removed 3 bases from V and 1 base from J, with 7 bases in between. The germline V gene encodes CDR1 GTSNPN and CDR2 SVGIG (reference sequence). The CDR3 loop spans 12 amino acids. CDR3 bases: TGTGCCTGGAGGAGGGGGTCCTACGAGCAGTACTTC. This codes for CAWRRGSYEQYF.

This rearrangement joins TRBV28 to TRBJ2-5; D ambiguous. Germline V gene data show CDR1 as MDHEN and CDR2 as SYDVKM. The CDR3 covers 13 residues. The V end was cut by 3 bases, the J end by 3 bases, with 8 bases between. The CDR3 nucleotides are TGTGCCAGCAGTTTCTTTGTTGAAGAGACCCAGTACTTC. The encoded protein is CASSFFVEETQYF. Filled out from reference TRBV28 and TRBJ2-5, the complete variable domain reads DVKVTQSSRYLVKRTGEKVFLECVQDMDHENMFWYRQDPGLGLRLIYFSYDVKMKEKGDIPEGYSVSREKKERFSLILESASTNQTSMYLCASSFFVEETQYFGPGTRLLVL.

This clone was recorded once. The V gene is TRBV19, the J gene TRBJ2-7; 8 positions match TRBD1. The CDR3 is 14 amino acids. From germline, CDR1 is LNHDA and CDR2 SQIVND (reference sequence). The V segment lost 3 bases and the J segment 7 bases; nucleotides outside the gene matches: 8. For the CDR3, the DNA is TGTGCCAGTAGTATTCCGGGACAGGCGATTGAGCAGTACTTC. This codes for CASSIPGQAIEQYF.

This chain joins TRBV5-4 and TRBJ2-1; TRBD2 might be the D (6 bases). Trimming removed 7 bases at V and 0 bases at J, with 14 bases between. CDR1 and CDR2 from the germline V gene are SGHNT and YYREEE (reference sequence). The CDR3 totals 15 residues. The CDR3 DNA reads TGTGCCAGCCCCGGGGACGGGGGCTCCTACAATGAGCAGTTCTTC. The encoded protein is CASPGDGGSYNEQFF.

This chain connects TRBV10-3 to TRBJ1-2; TRBD1 matches at 7 bases. Looked up from germline, CDR1 is ENHRY and CDR2 is SYGVKD. The CDR3 runs to 13 residues. The trim removed 10 bases at V and 2 bases at J, leaving 7 bases unmatched. The CDR3: CATGWDRNYGYTF. As DNA, the CDR3 is TGTGCCACCGGCTGGGACAGAAACTATGGCTACACCTTC.

The V call is TRBV6-1, the J call TRBJ1-4, with TRBD1 matching over 10 bases. The V gene end was trimmed by 4 bases and the J gene end by 13 bases; junction bases not matched to a gene: 9. In germline, CDR1 is MNHNS, CDR2 SASEGT. There are 14 residues in the CDR3. CDR3: CASSAGQGWQRLFF. The CDR3 nucleotides read TGTGCCAGCAGTGCGGGACAGGGGTGGCAAAGACTGTTTTTT.

This rearrangement joins TRBV19 to TRBJ1-5; 8 bases line up with TRBD1. Germline V CDR1 and CDR2: LNHDA, SQIVND (reference sequence). V lost 9 bases, J lost 2 bases, and 6 bases stayed unmatched. The CDR3 sequence is 14 residues long. The DNA of the CDR3 is TGTGCCAGCACCGACAGGGGAGGCAATCAGCCCCAGCATTTT. Translated, it gives CASTDRGGNQPQHF.

This chain connects TRBV29-1 to TRBJ2-7; possible D gene TRBD1, 5 bases. CDR1 and CDR2 from the germline V gene are SQVTM and ANQGSEA. Trimming cost V 6 bases and J 3 bases, with 9 bases left between them. The length of the CDR3 is 11 residues. CDR3 residues: CSVTDIYEQYF. In DNA form, the CDR3 reads TGCAGCGTCACGGACATCTACGAGCAGTACTTC.

This clone was seen more than once but under ten times. This chain joins TRBV6-1 and TRBJ2-7; 7 nucleotides align to TRBD2. The CDR3 runs 12 residues. Germline V gene data show CDR1 as MNHNS and CDR2 as SASEGT. V was pared by 10 bases and J by 1 base, with 4 bases of the junction left unmatched. The CDR3 spells CATWEGSYEQYF. CDR3 DNA sequence: TGTGCCACCTGGGAGGGTTCCTACGAGCAGTACTTC.

Of note for this clone: The junction departs from the called germline gene at one end, perhaps through a read error. V and J are TRBV28 and TRBJ1-2; tentatively, D is TRBD1 (5 bases). Germline CDR1 reads MDHEN; CDR2 reads SYDVKM. This CDR3 contains 16 residues. The CDR3 reads CATQEVGRAGSYGYPF. The CDR3, as DNA: TGTGCCACGCAGGAGGTCGGCAGGGCGGGATCCTATGGCTACCCCTTC.

This rearrangement joins TRBV6-6 to TRBJ1-1, with TRBD1 identical over 9 bases. Germline V gene lookup returns CDR1 MNHNY and CDR2 SVGAGI (reference sequence). Losses at the gene ends were 5 bases for V and 8 bases for J; bases not matched to a gene: 3. The CDR3 is made up of 12 amino acids. The CDR3 protein is CASSPQGAEAFF. CDR3 sequence (DNA): TGTGCCAGCAGTCCACAGGGGGCAGAAGCTTTCTTT.

This chain joins TRBV28 and TRBJ1-2, with TRBD1 as a possible D gene (5 bases). Between the trimmed V and J ends, which lost 5 bases and 9 bases, there was a span of 19 bases. Germline V gene data show CDR1 as MDHEN and CDR2 as SYDVKM. The CDR3 sequence is 14 residues long. DNA for the CDR3: TGTGCCAGCAGTCGCGGGGCGAATTTGGGGAGCTACACCTTC. Translation gives CASSRGANLGSYTF.

The chain combines TRBV29-1 with TRBJ2-7; 10 nucleotides align to TRBD1. V trimming: 4 bases; J trimming: 3 bases; junction bases outside the gene matches: 0. Per the germline V gene, CDR1 is SQVTM and CDR2 is ANQGSEA. The CDR3 is 12 residues long. CDR3 sequence reads: CSVGDRGYEQYF. The CDR3 nucleotides read TGCAGCGTTGGGGACAGGGGCTACGAGCAGTACTTC.

The CDR3 spells CSTKKSPGPAFF. The DNA for the CDR3 is TGTTCCACTAAGAAATCGCCCGGTCCCGCTTTCTTT. This chain joins TRBV7-9 and TRBJ1-1; D is unresolved. The CDR3 contains 12 residues. The germline V gene encodes CDR1 SEHNR and CDR2 FQNEAQ (reference sequence).

The rearrangement uses TRBV2 and TRBJ2-7; D might be TRBD2 (5 bases). Looked up from germline, CDR1 is SNHLY and CDR2 is FYNNEI. With 4 bases removed from V and 4 bases from J, the gap between germline ends came to 14 bases. This CDR3 comprises 14 residues. The DNA for the CDR3 is TGTGCCAGCAGTGCCGAGGGTTTTGTTTACGAGCAGTACTTC. Translating it yields CASSAEGFVYEQYF.

V gene TRBV28 combines with J gene TRBJ1-1; D ambiguous. Between the trimmed V and J ends, which lost 6 bases and 2 bases, there was a span of 7 bases. The CDR3 is made up of 12 amino acids. Germline assignment: CDR1 MDHEN and CDR2 SYDVKM. The CDR3 region has the DNA TGTGCCAGCAGAAATGTAAACACTGAAGCTTTCTTT. It translates to CASRNVNTEAFF.